This entry lists 25 T cell receptor beta chains sequenced from one sample in a study of shared clonotypes between healthy human individuals. Profiling relied on immunoSEQ multiplex PCR, and the TCRdb table lists in-frame clones only, not all of them. The repertoire holds hundreds of thousands of clones, under 80% seen once, with 10% in the top ten. Sequenced: memory CD4+ T cells sorted from blood. Subset given: CD45RA-negative fraction. The receptors here all came from a man aged 25-40 years in good health.

This sequence joins TRBV15 and TRBJ2-5, with 8 bases that match TRBD2. V was pared by 0 bases and J by 4 bases, with 10 bases of the junction left unmatched. Germline assignment: CDR1 LNHNV and CDR2 YYDKDF (reference sequence). The CDR3 totals 17 residues. CDR3 protein: CATSRERTGGPGETQYF. As DNA, the CDR3 is TGTGCCACCAGCAGAGAAAGGACGGGAGGGCCAGGAGAGACCCAGTACTTC.

The chain joins TRBV25-1 to TRBJ2-4; weak D call: TRBD2 (5 bases). V was pared by 3 bases and J by 4 bases, with 7 bases between. CDR3 length: 13 residues. Per germline, CDR1 MGHDK and CDR2 SYGVNS. The CDR3 sequence: CASSESGKNIQYF. The CDR3 coding sequence is TGTGCCAGCAGTGAGTCGGGAAAAAACATTCAGTACTTC.

The V and J genes are TRBV18 and TRBJ2-4, with TRBD1 matching 8 bases. The V gene's germline CDR1 is KGHSH and CDR2 LQKENI. This CDR3 is 15 amino acids long. With 4 bases clipped from V and 3 bases from J, the junction kept 5 bases outside the gene matches. The CDR3 coding sequence is TGTGCCAGCTCACTCCAGGGGGCGGTCAAAAACATTCAGTACTTC. Its protein is CASSLQGAVKNIQYF.

This clone occurred a few times. Other nucleotide sequences from this sample produce the same CDR3. The V call is TRBV10-3, the J call TRBJ2-3; D remains ambiguous. The V and J ends lost 0 bases and 5 bases respectively, with 3 bases between them. The CDR3 has 12 residues. Germline CDR1 ENHRY, CDR2 SYGVKD. The CDR3 region is CAISESQDTQYF. The CDR3 nucleotides are TGTGCCATCAGTGAGTCGCAAGATACGCAGTATTTT.

The chain employs TRBV19 and TRBJ2-2; D call uncertain. Trimming pared 6 bases from V and 3 bases from J, leaving 14 bases between. Per germline, CDR1 LNHDA and CDR2 SQIVND (reference sequence). This CDR3 spans 15 amino acids. The CDR3 loop reads CASRGFGLDTGELFF. As DNA, the CDR3 is TGTGCCAGTAGGGGGTTTGGTCTGGACACCGGGGAGCTGTTTTTT.

The chain combines TRBV18 with TRBJ2-7; TRBD2 matches at 9 bases. The CDR3 has 15 residues. V was clipped by 6 bases and J by 3 bases; unmatched bases: 9. Germline CDR1 reads KGHSH; CDR2 reads LQKENI. CDR3 sequence reads: CASSLTSGANYEQYF. The CDR3 nucleotides read TGTGCCAGCTCGCTGACTAGCGGAGCTAACTACGAGCAGTACTTC.

Many counts were recorded for this clone. The chain has TRBV9 and TRBJ1-1; D is undetermined. Between the trimmed V and J ends, which lost 0 bases and 4 bases, there was a span of 10 bases. The CDR3 covers 14 residues. Per germline, CDR1 SGDLS and CDR2 YYNGEE. The DNA of the CDR3 is TGTGCCAGCAGCGTAGCCCCAGAGGCCACTGAAGCTTTCTTT. It translates to CASSVAPEATEAFF.

This clone was counted once. The chain links TRBV7-6 to TRBJ2-5, with 9 nucleotides matching TRBD1. This CDR3 comprises 15 residues. The germline gives CDR1 SGHVS, CDR2 FNYEAQ. V was clipped by 2 bases and J by 4 bases; unmatched bases: 5. CDR3 sequence reads: CASSLYPDRGETQYF. The CDR3 region has the DNA TGTGCCAGCAGCTTATATCCGGACAGGGGAGAGACCCAGTACTTC. The full variable domain, with the rest looked up from reference TRBV7-6 and TRBJ2-5, is GAGVSQSPRYKVTKRGQDVALRCDPISGHVSLYWYRQALGQGPEFLTYFNYEAQQDKSGLPNDRFSAERPEGSISTLTIQRTEQRDSAMYRCASSLYPDRGETQYFGPGTRLLVL.

The genes are TRBV11-2 and TRBJ1-2, with 7 bases identical to TRBD1. This CDR3 has 15 residues. Germline V gene lookup returns CDR1 SGHAT and CDR2 FQNNGV. After removal of 6 bases from V and 3 bases from J, the junction contained 10 bases not matched to a gene. This CDR3 is CASRVTGTVHYGYTF. Here the CDR3 DNA reads TGTGCCAGCAGAGTTACCGGGACAGTTCACTATGGCTACACCTTC. Full variable domain (outside the CDR3, taken from reference TRBV11-2 and TRBJ1-2): EAGVAQSPRYKIIEKRQSVAFWCNPISGHATLYWYQQILGQGPKLLIQFQNNGVVDDSQLPKDRFSAERLKGVDSTLKIQPAKLEDSAVYLCASRVTGTVHYGYTFGSGTRLTVV.

This clone was detected only once. V is TRBV4-1 and J is TRBJ1-4; TRBD1 agrees at 8 bases. Germline CDR1 and CDR2: MGHRA and YSYEKL. Trimming cost V 1 base and J 10 bases; bases outside gene matches: 8. The CDR3 length is 15 residues. The CDR3 loop reads CASSQGRNGTGKLFF. CDR3 DNA sequence: TGCGCCAGCAGCCAAGGCAGGAACGGGACAGGAAAACTGTTTTTT.

The gene calls are TRBV11-2 and TRBJ2-5, with a tentative D call TRBD2 (7 bases). V was trimmed by 6 bases and J by 1 base, leaving 21 bases between them. This CDR3 spans 17 amino acids. Germline CDR1 reads SGHAT; CDR2 reads FQNNGV. CDR3 region: CASRSGGAGPTQETQYF. Here the CDR3 DNA reads TGTGCCAGCAGATCTGGGGGGGCGGGCCCCACCCAAGAGACCCAGTACTTC.

The V call is TRBV30, the J call TRBJ1-3, with D perhaps matching TRBD1 (5 bases). V shed 5 bases and J shed 4 bases, with 9 bases lying between them. The CDR3 runs 12 residues. Germline V gene sequence: CDR1 GTSNPN, CDR2 SVGIG (reference sequence). The DNA of the CDR3 is TGTGCCTGGGGGACTAACGGAAACACCATATATTTT. It yields the protein CAWGTNGNTIYF.

CDR3 in DNA: TGCGCCAGCAGTGCCATACTCGGAGATACGCAGTATTTT. It specifies CASSAILGDTQYF. The chain couples TRBV10-1 to TRBJ2-3; the D is unclear. Germline V gene lookup returns CDR1 WNHNN and CDR2 SYGVQD (reference sequence). Trimming took off 4 bases at V and 5 bases at J, with 10 bases between the two ends. CDR3 length: 13 amino acids.

CDR3 sequence: CASSVDRGLEKLFF. The CDR3 bases are TGTGCCAGCAGTGTTGACAGGGGACTCGAAAAACTGTTTTTT. The chain joins TRBV2 to TRBJ1-4; 8 nucleotides line up with TRBD1. This CDR3 region has 14 residues. The germline V gene has CDR1 SNHLY and CDR2 FYNNEI. V was clipped by 4 bases and J by 8 bases; unmatched bases: 6.

About this clone: Other DNA sequences within the sample encode an identical CDR3. The chain links TRBV5-1 to TRBJ2-7; possibly TRBD1 for D (5 bases). Germline CDR1 and CDR2: SGHRS and YFSETQ. Trimming stripped 4 bases from V and 0 bases from J, with 11 bases between. The CDR3 has 14 residues. CDR3: CASSVDRTSYEQYF. CDR3 sequence (DNA): TGCGCCAGCAGCGTAGACAGAACCTCCTACGAGCAGTACTTC.

In this sample, this clone turned up a few times. The V call is TRBV5-1, the J call TRBJ1-2, with D unclear. This CDR3 has 13 residues. Trimming shortened V by 0 bases and J by 3 bases, and 6 bases separated the two germline ends. CDR1 and CDR2 (germline): SGHRS, YFSETQ. CDR3 region: CASSLDGYYGYTF. Here the CDR3 DNA reads TGCGCCAGCAGCTTGGACGGATACTATGGCTACACCTTC.

The chain combines TRBV2 with TRBJ1-6; D is ambiguous. Trimming removed 2 bases from V and 0 bases from J, with 2 bases in between. The CDR3 has 14 residues. Germline V CDR1 and CDR2: SNHLY, FYNNEI. CDR3 coding DNA: TGTGCCAGCAGTGAAAGCTCCTATAATTCACCCCTCCACTTT. Encoded protein: CASSESSYNSPLHF. Drawing the rest from reference TRBV2 and TRBJ1-6, the complete variable domain is EPEVTQTPSHQVTQMGQEVILRCVPISNHLYFYWYRQILGQKVEFLVSFYNNEISEKSEIFDDQFSVERPDGSNFTLKIRSTKLEDSAMYFCASSESSYNSPLHFGNGTRLTVT.

This clone was detected only a few times. J is TRBJ2-5 and V is TRBV5-1, with 12 bases fitting TRBD2. J lost 4 bases, V lost 0 bases, and 7 bases had no gene match. CDR1 is SGHRS, CDR2 YFSETQ, per germline. This CDR3 contains 17 residues. The CDR3 DNA is TGCGCCAGCAGCTTGGGACTAGCGGGAGTCTTAAGAGAGACCCAGTACTTC. Its translation is CASSLGLAGVLRETQYF.

V usage is TRBV18 and J usage is TRBJ2-7; D not certain. V gave up 0 bases and J gave up 2 bases, with 11 bases separating them. The germline gives CDR1 KGHSH, CDR2 LQKENI. This CDR3 comprises 15 residues. The CDR3 region has the DNA TGTGCCAGCTCACCACCGATGGCGGCCACCTACGAGCAGTACTTC. Translated: CASSPPMAATYEQYF. The whole variable domain, remainder taken from reference TRBV18 and TRBJ2-7, is NAGVMQNPRHLVRRRGQEARLRCSPMKGHSHVYWYRQLPEEGLKFMVYLQKENIIDESGMPKERFSAEFPKEGPSILRIQQVVRGDSAAYFCASSPPMAATYEQYFGPGTRLTVT.

V is TRBV7-6 and J is TRBJ2-1; 10 bases align to TRBD2. Per the germline V gene, CDR1 is SGHVS and CDR2 is FNYEAQ. The J segment lost 9 bases and the V segment lost 5 bases, leaving 7 bases of the junction unmatched. The CDR3 loop spans 14 amino acids. CDR3 in DNA: TGTGCCAGCAGCCCGCTAGCGGGAGCATCTGAGCAGTTCTTC. Residues: CASSPLAGASEQFF.

This rearrangement joins TRBV18 to TRBJ2-2; no reliable D call. The germline V gene has CDR1 KGHSH and CDR2 LQKENI. The V and J ends lost 3 bases and 3 bases respectively, with 8 bases between them. The CDR3 has 14 residues. CDR3 region: CASSPPTDTGELFF. In nucleotides, the CDR3 is TGTGCCAGCTCACCGCCTACGGACACCGGGGAGCTGTTTTTT.

This chain joins TRBV7-6 and TRBJ2-1; D is undetermined. This CDR3 comprises 13 residues. V was pared by 5 bases and J by 5 bases, with 10 bases between. Germline values: CDR1 SGHVS, CDR2 FNYEAQ. The CDR3 protein is CASSLRLNNEQFF. The CDR3, as DNA: TGTGCCAGCAGCCTCCGACTCAACAATGAGCAGTTCTTC.

V and J are TRBV5-6 and TRBJ2-7; no firm D call. The V gene's germline CDR1 is SGHDT and CDR2 YYEEEE. The CDR3 covers 13 residues. Trimming cost V 2 bases and J 6 bases, with 12 bases left between them. CDR3 loop: CASSFVVPSEQYF. The DNA for the CDR3 is TGTGCCAGCAGCTTCGTCGTGCCCAGCGAGCAGTACTTC.

The chain has TRBV6-4 and TRBJ1-1; D not resolved. Germline CDR1 MRHNA, CDR2 SNTAGT. V shed 5 bases and J shed 4 bases, with 11 bases lying between them. The CDR3 runs to 13 residues. The CDR3 is CASSTQAGTEAFF. CDR3 in DNA: TGTGCCAGCAGTACCCAAGCAGGCACTGAAGCTTTCTTT.

About this clone: One junction end disagrees with the germline gene, perhaps due to a read error. The chain uses TRBV7-9 and TRBJ1-5, with 10 positions matching TRBD1. CDR1 SEHNR and CDR2 FQNEAQ come from the germline V gene (reference sequence). CDR3 length: 13 residues. CDR3 nucleotides: TGTGCCAGCAGCTTAGGAAGAGACAGGGGGCTGTATTTT. Encoded protein: CASSLGRDRGLYF.